This TCR beta chain derives from a study of shared clonotypes between healthy human individuals (dated by TCRdb to 2020 to 2022). For the study in its entirety: The cohort included three men and a couple of women between 18 and 49 years of age. The study deeply sequenced blood TCR repertoires of roughly five healthy adults to estimate repertoire size and the extent of clonotype sharing between individuals. To increase sequencing depth and limit assay-specific biases, different laboratories used diverse techniques to prepare libraries and sequence TCR repertoires. Between about 0.94 and 8.9 billion PBMCs per donor were obtained by leukapheresis.

The paper's findings and limits, for the study overall: Based on pairwise subsampling, the degree of clonotype sharing among donors was expected to be affected by sequencing depth. Because the study included only a small number of donors, the genetic and exposure-history diversity represented was limited. Sampling was restricted to blood, and TCR repertoires in tissues likely differ from the TCR repertoires found in blood.

There are 14 amino acids in the CDR3, from cysteine to phenylalanine inclusive. Of the read, only the CDR3 DNA is kept; its 42 bases are in frame from base 1. CDR1 and CDR2 are read off the germline V gene as SGHDT and YYEEEE. V is pruned by 2 bases and J by 7 bases, leaving 6 bases of the junction without a gene match. Using the deep immunoSEQ assay, TCR CDR3 regions were amplified from genomic DNA by multiplex PCR. Extracted genomic DNA from each cell subset was distributed evenly across all wells of several immunoSEQ 96-well plates, and each plate was treated as a replicate. For unsorted PBMC, about 300 ng of genomic DNA, equivalent to about 30,000 T cell genomes, went into each replicate PCR. Genomic DNA from unsorted PBMC was sequenced over ten immunoSEQ deep assay plates. The purified libraries were quantified using a Qubit 3.0 fluorometer, sized with a Bioanalyzer 2100, and then quantified again using the KAPA Library Quantification kit. Every immunoSEQ 96-well plate was sequenced on a dedicated single-read 150-cycle Illumina NextSeq 550 flow cell. The source study handled its data this way. The immunoSEQ output contained only junctional sequences without quality scores, so filtering could not match that applied to full-length reads. Sequences were annotated with PyIR, a Python wrapper for IgBLAST v1.9, using IMGT germline references to assign V/J genes and CDR3. Reads were filtered out if the reads had weak V/J assignments (E-value above 1e-6), no CDR3, stop codons, out-of-frame junctions, or ambiguous translated residues. V3J clonotypes were defined as sequences sharing the same inferred V gene, J gene, and CDR3 amino acid sequence. Percentage overlap between repertoires was calculated by dividing the number of shared unique clonotypes by the size of the smaller repertoire. Repertoire richness was assessed with RTK rarefaction, the Chao1 estimator, and Recon v2.1 estimates of unobserved clonotypes. Sourced from immuneACCESS, this table was stored by TCRdb with only in-frame sequences that have V and J called. A share of the clones is absent; for the studies checked, an unresolved V gene accounts for under half, and the remainder has no known explanation. The DNA gave D and trimming, while V, J and clone size come from that table. This sample holds approximately 500,000 clones; around 79% were observed only once. Around 13% of the sample is taken by the ten largest.

The donors were healthy, HIV-negative adults who had no recently reported acute infections or vaccinations. Every donor was a Caucasian adult residing in Nashville, Tennessee, USA. For unsorted samples, tens of millions of PBMCs were counted, and genomic DNA was extracted using the QIAamp DNA Blood Mini kit. Blood was collected by leukapheresis, and PBMCs were isolated by Ficoll-Histopaque density gradient centrifugation and then cryopreserved in liquid nitrogen vapor phase. Concerning this clone: Its antigen has not been determined. One base away there is no much larger clone; base qualities are not given.

This TCR came from a middle-aged woman in good health. Some clones in this sample may be carry-over from other donors' samples. The source material was PBMCs. The sequence is built from TRBV5-6 and TRBJ1-2; TRBD1 agrees with 9 junctional bases. The DNA sequence is as follows: TGTGCCAGCAGCTTAGCACAGGGGGCTCGTGGCTACACCTTC. It translates to CASSLAQGARGYTF. The reference TRBV5-6 and TRBJ1-2 proteins fill in what lies around the CDR3, so the full variable domain reads DAGVTQSPTHLIKTRGQQVTLRCSPKSGHDTVSWYQQALGQGPQFIFQYYEEEERQRGNFPDRFSGHQFPNYSSELNVNALLLGDSALYLCASSLAQGARGYTFGSGTRLTVV.